The clone carrying this TCR beta chain was recorded only once. This record belongs to a study of technical replicates of blood from several donors. CDR3 size: 15 residues. Trimming stripped 2 bases from V and 2 bases from J, with 13 bases between. The germline V gene encodes CDR1 SGHRS and CDR2 YFSETQ. Profiled with immunoSEQ multiplex PCR; TCRdb holds only in-frame clones, not every one. The data show under 20,000 clones, approximately 90% seen once. This chain links TRBV5-1 with TRBJ2-5; D is unclear. The specimen sequenced was PBMCs. The receptor comes from a human donor in good health. CDR3 DNA sequence: TGCGCCAGCAGCTTCACGGGTCAAGTTCAAGAGACCCAGTACTTC. Its translation: CASSFTGQVQETQYF.